What follows is one T cell receptor beta chain and its context. The antigen it binds to is not known. Base qualities are not provided; no much larger clone lies one nucleotide away. In total, roughly 670 healthy bone marrow donors made up the cohort. At the time of sampling, every cohort member was nominally healthy, though immune exposures that went unrecorded were likely present. The donor tested CMV seronegative and was one of the 352 seronegative cohort members. A peripheral blood sample was provided by each donor, and peripheral blood mononuclear cells were used for TCR beta sequencing. Genomic DNA extraction from the blood cell samples was performed with the Qiagen DNeasy Blood Extraction Kit. V lost 4 bases and J lost 5 bases, and the count of bases not matched to a germline gene is 8. The CDR3 numbers 15 residues from cysteine through phenylalanine. Only the CDR3 part of the read is kept: 45 bases, read in frame from the first base. CDR1 and CDR2 are drawn from the germline V gene: SGHDT, YYEEEE.

Library construction relied on the immunoSEQ multiplex PCR assay. For the multiplex PCR, a mixture combining 60 forward primers for TCR Vbeta segments and 13 reverse primers for TCR Jbeta segments was used. A multiplex PCR assay on genomic DNA amplified the CDR3 region of rearranged TCR beta genes. Amplified TCR beta libraries were sequenced as 87-base-pair reads on the Illumina HiSeq System. The paper's data handling went like this. A later analysis counted tens of millions of unique TCR beta chains across the 550 to 750 repertoires, and some 11 million of these chains were shared by at least two donors. To remove PCR and sequencing errors, raw reads were error-corrected and collapsed into unique sequences using a nearest-neighbor algorithm that merged closely related sequences. To assign V, D and J gene segments, CDR3 sequences were aligned to IMGT reference sequences. For a sequence to be retained, a match of at least six nucleotides was required to both a V gene segment and a J gene segment. Rearrangements were classified as productive when the CDR3 lacked stop codons and remained in frame with V and J, and all other rearrangements were classified as non-productive. CDR3 was defined according to IMGT convention as the region running from the second conserved V-encoded cysteine to the conserved J-encoded phenylalanine. The earlier analysis of 450 to 750 of the donors excluded any sequence lacking an unambiguous match to a single V gene segment. In an earlier analysis of approximately 500 of the donors, a V segment was called functional when productive rearrangements were above 56.7%, and segregating when the standard deviation between donors exceeded 5%. To diagnose cytomegalovirus status from the catalog of TCR beta chain sequences, a statistical classification framework was built. A later analysis assigned V and J genes by comparing TCR nucleotide sequences with IMGT/GENE-DB human TR gene sequences. Using the TCRdist pipeline, a later analysis assigned CDR3 sequences along with most-parsimonious VDJ recombination scenarios. In a later analysis, every TCR beta chain was defined by the combination of its CDR3 amino acid sequence and its V-gene family, and reads without a unique V-gene family were dropped. As a way to deal with suspected cross-contamination and a sequencing artifact, a later analysis dropped under 600 nucleotide sequences that were highly shared and had low generation probability. A later analysis calculated a clonal expansion index for each public chain from normalized within-repertoire ranks of inferred template counts. A later analysis computed generation probabilities with a VDJ recombination model fitted to out-of-frame rearrangements, and checked the results against IGoR. A later analysis scored TCR-TCR, TCR-HLA and TCR-CMV co-occurrence with hypergeometric tests, applying a repertoire-size bias correction to TCR pairs. False discovery rates were estimated in a later analysis by permuting HLA or CMV assignments 20 times. In a later analysis, co-occurring TCRs were grouped using DBSCAN, and TCRdist sequence similarity was added for clustering within HLA-allele-positive subsets. Repertoires with fewer than 30,000 or more than 120,000 public chains were left out of co-occurrence clustering, as were about 5 repertoires with anomalous nucleotide sharing. TCRdb took this table from immuneACCESS and kept in-frame rearrangements with V and J called. Such tables lack part of the clones; where checked against another copy, unresolved V genes explain under half of the gap, and the rest is unexplained. V, J and clone size reflect that table, while D and trimming were determined from the DNA. Across this sample there are approximately 170,000 clones, with about 65% seen only once. The top ten hold about 1.6% of the sample.

The sample is drawn from a study of cytomegalovirus exposure and HLA in healthy donors (dated by TCRdb to the late 2010s). General notes on the study: In an earlier analysis of 587 of the donors, less than 350 Gb of sequence data and 95 million to 130 million unique TCR beta sequences from about 190 million T cells were reported. Roughly 300 gigabases of sequencing data and tens of millions of unique TCR sequences were included in an early release covering roughly 700 HLA-typed donors. Of the 398 genotyped donors, about 80% fell in the genetic ancestry cluster associated with self-reported Caucasian donors. The study was designed to test whether signatures of past pathogen exposure could be identified by cataloging public T cell receptors. The T cell repertoires of 700 or so subjects were profiled by immunosequencing and related to cytomegalovirus serostatus. A separate validation cohort of roughly 120 different subjects was used in addition to the 666-subject first cohort. The study combined high-throughput TCR immunosequencing, statistical association of individual TCRs with disease status, and machine learning to predict cytomegalovirus infection status. In a later analysis, previously published TCR beta repertoires from 550 to 750 donors were re-analyzed and high-resolution HLA genotyping was added so that TCR occurrence patterns could be studied. Rather than drawing on any new phenotypic data, the later analysis identified candidate immune exposures from TCR beta sequences and the way those sequences occurred across donors. An earlier analysis of 500 to 750 of the donors applied high-throughput TCR beta sequencing to assess whether each TCR beta V gene segment acted as functional or pseudogenic. Donor age, sex, ethnicity and CMV serostatus were compiled together with the repertoire data. In a later genetic analysis, genome-wide SNP genotypes for about 55% of the roughly 670 donors were used, and that subset was treated as a discovery cohort. Every discovery cohort repertoire had been produced on one sequencing platform. HLA typing included class I and class II loci at four-digit resolution. The number of typed donors differed by locus: roughly 629-630 for A, B, C, DRB1 and DQB1; approximately 520 for DQA1; some 590 for DPA1; and some 450 for DPB1. Four to six DR-DQ haplotypes were handled as single units for association and clustering, since linkage in the cohort was strong. On average, approximately 250,000 unique TCR beta nucleotide sequences were sequenced per donor among 300 to 500 genotyped donors of the cohort, with roughly 20% of those sequences being non-productive.

What the authors observed across the whole study: An association between a missense DCLRE1C variant and V-gene and J-gene trimming of TCR beta chains was found in a later genetic analysis and replicated in an independent cohort. Only TCR beta chains were sequenced in this cohort, and the absence of alpha or paired-chain data limited detectable features. A later analysis associated 15,000 to 20,000 TCR beta sequences with specific HLA alleles at a false discovery rate of 0.05. Most TCR sequences were observed very rarely across donors, whereas some public TCRs were present in many individuals. In a later analysis, TCR association rates were found to vary across HLA loci, with the most associated TCRs seen for DRB1 alleles and the fewest for HLA-C alleles. It was suggested by the authors that the approach could potentially be generalized to other disease states and immunological phenotypes. Roughly uniform sequencing depth across donors was assumed in presence/absence analyses, although this assumption may not hold. Some IMGT-functional V segments, including TRBV6-2 and TRBV6-3, could not be distinguished by the 87-base-pair reads and were therefore excluded. In a later analysis, HLA-associated TCR beta chains showed more clonal expansion and lower generation probabilities than non-associated chains that were equally common. In vitro tests confirmed that a few of the cytomegalovirus-associated TCR beta chains recognize cytomegalovirus antigens. Cytomegalovirus status was reported to be diagnosed by the classifier with high specificity and sensitivity in both the original and validation cohorts. A further reported finding was that TCR beta sequences accurately predicted the HLA-A and HLA-B alleles for most subjects in the first cohort. The sequencing pipeline was judged likely to have produced a cluster of highly shared sequence variants as a technical artifact. Compared with the 666-donor mean, donors in an Asian-associated ancestry cluster had fewer N-insertions in productive TCRs, according to a later genetic analysis. Assigning TCR associations to individual alleles was difficult when HLA alleles, especially DR and DQ, strongly co-occurred. HLA typing was unavailable for some donors at each locus, so association tests used only the typed subset. In an earlier analysis of roughly 560 of the donors, most TCR beta V segments were observed in productive rearrangements about 90% or about 30% of the time, broadly matching IMGT annotations. A later analysis reported that several top co-occurrence clusters appeared linked to parvovirus B19, influenza, CMV and Epstein-Barr virus. The study gave a list of about 150 TCR beta chains associated with cytomegalovirus. Correlated functional status among segregating V segments might be attributable to linkage disequilibrium, but an unknown experimental factor could not be ruled out. The earlier analysis of 450 to 700 of the donors excluded fewer than 20 rarely observed V segments, including chromosome 9 orphons, because counts were too low. According to a later analysis, most CMV-associated TCR beta chains appeared to be HLA-restricted, and the HLA associations seemed to be driven largely by CMV exposure. CMV serostatus was the only immune exposure information available for the cohort.

This clonotype was obtained from a girl between 5 and 17 years old in good health and CMV-seronegative. This chain joins TRBV5-6 to TRBJ2-5; 10 bases in the middle match TRBD1. The specimen sequenced was PBMCs. The DNA sequence is as follows: TGTGCCAGCAGCCCGGCGACAGGGGGCTGGGAGACCCAGTACTTC. The resulting protein is CASSPATGGWETQYF.